This paragraph covers one T cell receptor beta chain sequence. Its antigen remains unknown. The CDR3 runs to 13 residues. Trimming removed 4 bases from V and 3 bases from J, with 10 bases in between. Germline CDR1 MNHNS, CDR2 SASEGT. This specimen belongs to a study of neoadjuvant anti-PD-1 for oral cavity cancer. Looking at the study overall: Around day 43, patients without progression received a fourth nivolumab dose before surgery. Study-wide points: Post-treatment tumors with larger preexisting clones showed more shrinkage.

TCRdb's table, derived via immunoSEQ multiplex PCR, lists solely in-frame clones and lacks some. The sample yields approximately 15,000 clones, around 40% seen once. The time point here: after neoadjuvant nivolumab, at surgical resection. The source was tumor tissue, collected after nivolumab (anti-PD-1) treatment. This TCR came from a person between 35 and 79 years old with oral cavity squamous cell carcinoma. The chain is built from TRBV6-1 and TRBJ2-7, with D tentatively TRBD2 (6 bases). The CDR3 coding sequence is TGTGCCAGCAGTGGGGGGGTTGGCTACGAGCAGTACTTC. Amino acid sequence: CASSGGVGYEQYF.